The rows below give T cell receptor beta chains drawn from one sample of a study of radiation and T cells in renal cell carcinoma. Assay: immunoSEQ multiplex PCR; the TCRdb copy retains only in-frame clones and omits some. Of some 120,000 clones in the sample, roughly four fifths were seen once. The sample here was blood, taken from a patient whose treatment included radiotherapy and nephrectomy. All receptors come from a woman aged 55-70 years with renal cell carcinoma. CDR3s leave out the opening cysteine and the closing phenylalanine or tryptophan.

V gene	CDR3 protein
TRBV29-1	SVADRLNTEAF
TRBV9	ASSVGTDPPEAF
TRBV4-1	ASSQESGQMNTEAF
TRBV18	ASSPGTDYNEQF
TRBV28	ASSLSRSGANVLT
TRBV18	ASSGYSGRRTDTQY
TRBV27	ASSLTGNTEAF
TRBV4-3	ASSQEWSSATYEQY
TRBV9	ASSVEVAGATGELF
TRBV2	ASSEGTPPYGYT
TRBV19	AIGDGYT
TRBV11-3	ASSGGQANTGELF
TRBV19	ASSTFSGSPLAEQY
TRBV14	ASALGVGGEKLF
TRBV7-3	ASSLPPENEQF
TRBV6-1	ASSVTGEGGYT
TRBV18	ASSPEQGGPYEQY
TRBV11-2	ASSLFNLSGLQRETQY
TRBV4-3	ASSPLLAGGGYEQY
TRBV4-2	ASSQGTGTAEFSGANVLT
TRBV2	ASKGGLSSYNSPLH
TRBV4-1	ASSQAAELPFGNTQY
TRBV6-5	ASSWDRVGQY
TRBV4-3	ASSPGTGRGHTEAF
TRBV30	ACIPPQVLGYT
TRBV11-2	ASSSSPFGQVNSPLH
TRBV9	ASSVGPEINTEAF
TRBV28	ASSFYPTGDGNTIY
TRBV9	ASSSRTGEANVLT
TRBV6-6	ASSYKGLPYEQY
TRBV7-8	ASSLQNQVVGSSYEQY
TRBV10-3	AISESSGLGYGYT
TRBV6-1	ASRPGQANEKLF
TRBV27	ASSLAAGASYEQY
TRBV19	ASSRTSGGPDEQF
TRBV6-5	ASSYSRFQPQH
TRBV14	ASSPTGFKQY
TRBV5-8	ASSFPSTGNSPLH
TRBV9	ASSVVERSTDTQY
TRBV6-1	ASIDGGLGQPQH
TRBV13	ASSFPGRRVGEQY
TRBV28	ASSSTGDYGYT
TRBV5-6	ASSYQGLVDTEAF
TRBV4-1	ASSQDPGQNYGYT
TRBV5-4	ASSGRTGSTDTQY